This T cell receptor (beta chain) was identified in a study of cytomegalovirus exposure and HLA in healthy donors. Study outcomes and limitations: Equally common other TCR beta chains were less clonally expanded than HLA-associated ones, a later analysis found. Certain sequence variants were highly shared and formed a cluster, and this cluster was likely a sequencing artifact.

About this clone: Its antigen is not known.

Healthy people donating bone marrow made up the donors. The V end was cut by 5 bases, the J end by 1 base, with 14 bases between. The length of the CDR3 is 15 residues. CDR1 and CDR2 (germline): MNHNS, SASEGT. The PCR was carried out with 60 Vbeta primers and 13 Jbeta primers. Here immunoSEQ multiplex PCR was the method, and the copy in TCRdb shows in-frame clones only, minus some. Altogether around 120,000 clones are present, about three quarters being singletons, with the ten largest covering roughly 5.9%. Source material: PBMCs. This clonotype originated in a middle-aged woman in good health and CMV-seronegative. The gene calls are TRBV6-1 and TRBJ1-1, with a possible D match to TRBD1 (5 bases). The CDR3 DNA reads as TGTGCCAGCAGTTTCGACAGAACCAGGAACACTGAAGCTTTCTTT. Translation gives CASSFDRTRNTEAFF.